A selection of T cell receptor beta chains follows, all from one sample in a study of T cell responses to AZD1222 COVID-19 vaccine. Only in-frame clones appear in the TCRdb table, and some are missing; sequencing was by immunoSEQ multiplex PCR. The sample includes about 31,000 clones, approximately 90% of them seen just once. The sequencing here drew on peripheral blood, taken 28 days after the second AZD1222 dose. All receptors come from an adult who received the AZD1222 COVID-19 vaccine. Both conserved end residues are part of each CDR3. A D gene is named only where the DNA matches it firmly. Not all rows give a size; the values are once, few, many and, for expanded clones, a class.

- | TRBJ1-2 | TRBV7-8 | - | CASSLAYRGDGYGYTF | TGTGCCAGCAGCTTAGCTTATAGGGGAGACGGCTATGGCTACACCTTC
- | TRBJ2-7 | TRBV7-8 | TRBD1 | CASSLAPGTGVEQYF | TGTGCCAGCAGCTTAGCCCCCGGGACAGGGGTTGAGCAGTACTTC
- | TRBJ2-3 | TRBV27 | TRBD2 | CASRSYSGGTYRDTQYF | TGTGCCAGCAGATCCTATAGCGGGGGGACCTACCGAGATACGCAGTATTTT
- | TRBJ1-1 | TRBV6-5 | TRBD1 | CASGRTGGNTEAFF | TGTGCCAGCGGACGGACAGGGGGGAACACTGAAGCTTTCTTT
few | TRBJ1-3 | TRBV18 | - | CASSPPSWGSGNTIYF | TGTGCCAGCTCACCACCCTCGTGGGGCTCTGGAAACACCATATATTTT
medium-sized | TRBJ1-1 | TRBV4-3 | - | CASSPFRNTEAFF | TGCGCCAGCAGCCCCTTTCGGAACACTGAAGCTTTCTTT
- | TRBJ2-7 | TRBV29-1 | TRBD1 | CSVRTGLYEQYF | TGCAGCGTGCGGACAGGGCTCTACGAGCAGTACTTC
- | TRBJ2-1 | TRBV5-8 | - | CASSLGRTNEQFF | TGTGCCAGCAGCTTGGGCAGGACTAATGAGCAGTTCTTC
- | TRBJ2-6 | TRBV15 | - | CATSEGSGANVLTF | TGTGCCACCTCGGAGGGTTCTGGGGCCAACGTCCTGACTTTC
once | TRBJ1-5 | TRBV2 | - | CASSPDLWPQHF | TGTGCCAGCAGTCCAGACTTATGGCCCCAGCATTTT